Listed below are T cell receptor beta chains from one sample, sequenced in a study of blood T cell repertoires in COVID-19. Sequencing was performed with immunoSEQ multiplex PCR; in TCRdb, only in-frame clones are kept and a portion is missing. The repertoire holds over 250,000 clones, with 80% to 90% as singletons. The source material was PBMCs or T cells enriched from blood (not recorded which). The receptors here all came from a man in his thirties or forties with acute COVID-19. The conserved cysteine and the conserved F or W are not part of the CDR3 here.

CDR3 protein	J gene	V gene
ASSLGDTPRDTQY	TRBJ2-3	TRBV7-3
ASSPGRLQETQY	TRBJ2-5	TRBV9
AAARDSQETQY	TRBJ2-5	TRBV6-5
ATQGGGRGPQH	TRBJ1-5	TRBV19
ASSLKRESYNEQF	TRBJ2-1	TRBV5-1
ATSDPDRRYGYT	TRBJ1-2	TRBV24-1
ASSDRQGRTEAF	TRBJ1-1	TRBV6-1
ASGLVAGLGGDEQF	TRBJ2-1	TRBV12-5
ASSQRSEQTQY	TRBJ2-5	TRBV3-1/TRBV3-2
ASSGGRGWDGYT	TRBJ1-2	TRBV27
ASSPGVDQPQH	TRBJ1-5	TRBV18
ASSHRRLRTPRSDTQY	TRBJ2-3	TRBV14
ASSLRGSAPQGYT	TRBJ1-2	TRBV3-1/TRBV3-2
ASSRTGTENTEAF	TRBJ1-1	TRBV9
ASSQGSGANVLT	TRBJ2-6	TRBV24-1
ASRSGSEQF	TRBJ2-1	TRBV28
ASSGGTGVGSGANVLT	TRBJ2-6	TRBV5-1
ASRGGPEETQY	TRBJ2-5	TRBV2
ASSERGRNGYT	TRBJ1-2	TRBV2
ATSQGLEGELF	TRBJ2-2	TRBV24-1
ASSLSFWGSSSYNEQF	TRBJ2-1	TRBV7-2
ASSLIRGWETQY	TRBJ2-5	TRBV5-8
ASRQDRANQPQH	TRBJ1-5	TRBV5-8
ASSAQLQTGTNYNEQF	TRBJ2-1	TRBV7-9
ASSQDRDYGYT	TRBJ1-2	TRBV3-1/TRBV3-2
ASSDSEKGSTNEKLF	TRBJ1-4	TRBV5-6
ASSRTGDSTDTQY	TRBJ2-3	TRBV6-5
ASSLTAPGYT	TRBJ1-2	TRBV28
ASSDMGGSGNTIY	TRBJ1-3	TRBV10-2
ASSQNRGPEAF	TRBJ1-1	TRBV2
ASSPRDRGTDTQY	TRBJ2-3	TRBV18
ASSRDSVMNTEAF	TRBJ1-1	TRBV27
ASSLGGGLAGGTDTQY	TRBJ2-3	TRBV11-3
ASSRGGTPETQY	TRBJ2-5	TRBV19
ASSSSVREQF	TRBJ2-1	TRBV11-3
ASTLSGGTDTQY	TRBJ2-3	TRBV9
ASSERGAGPPGYT	TRBJ1-2	TRBV6-1
ASSDSPGQGRNSPLH	TRBJ1-6	TRBV18
ASSKWRSSYNEQF	TRBJ2-1	TRBV27
ASSFPFPGQGFVGYT	TRBJ1-2	TRBV11-3
ASSLSLGTNEKLF	TRBJ1-4	TRBV28
ASSTRLAGERDEQF	TRBJ2-1	TRBV5-4
ASSQGGAGELF	TRBJ2-2	TRBV6-4
ASSLGKLDTQY	TRBJ2-3	TRBV5-1
ASYFGGAGGYGYT	TRBJ1-2	TRBV6-5
ASSLMAGDNSPLH	TRBJ1-6	TRBV28
ASSYSGVGRGYT	TRBJ1-2	TRBV6-5
SVLTGGPAGELF	TRBJ2-2	TRBV29-1
ASSPDRGHSDTQY	TRBJ2-3	TRBV6-5
ASRGQGDTEAF	TRBJ1-1	TRBV7-8
ASSQRAPPLNYT	TRBJ1-2	TRBV4-2
ASSSDRVNGYT	TRBJ1-2	TRBV5-1
ASSKREFSETQY	TRBJ2-5	TRBV28
ASSLGLPGQGRSPLH	TRBJ1-6	TRBV7-9
ASSPHPDTQY	TRBJ2-3	TRBV7-8
ASSLVVGSATGELF	TRBJ2-2	TRBV7-2
ASGQVGGPPYGYT	TRBJ1-2	TRBV25-1
ANSDRDGNTIY	TRBJ1-3	TRBV28
ASSSNSGANVLT	TRBJ2-6	TRBV5-4